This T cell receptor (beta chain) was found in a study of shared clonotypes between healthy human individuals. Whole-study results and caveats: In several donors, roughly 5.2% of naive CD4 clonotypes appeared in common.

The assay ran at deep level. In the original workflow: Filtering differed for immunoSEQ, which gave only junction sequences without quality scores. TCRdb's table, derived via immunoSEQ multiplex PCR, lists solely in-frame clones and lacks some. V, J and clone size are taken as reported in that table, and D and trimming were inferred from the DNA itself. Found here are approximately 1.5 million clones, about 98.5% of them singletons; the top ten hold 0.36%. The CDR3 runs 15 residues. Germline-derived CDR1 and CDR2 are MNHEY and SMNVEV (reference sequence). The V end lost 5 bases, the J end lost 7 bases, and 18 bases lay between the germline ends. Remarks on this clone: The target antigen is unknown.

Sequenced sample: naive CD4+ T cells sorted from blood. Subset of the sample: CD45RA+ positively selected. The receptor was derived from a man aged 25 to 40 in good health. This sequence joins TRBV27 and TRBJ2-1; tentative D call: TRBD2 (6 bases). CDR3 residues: CASSQKGGTSNEQFF. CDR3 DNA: TGTGCCAGCAGTCAGAAAGGCGGGACCTCAAATGAGCAGTTCTTC.